This T cell receptor (beta chain) was identified during a study of breast tumors, draining lymph nodes, adjacent tissues. Regarding the study as a whole: Tumor T cell lymph node origin was a supported hypothesis, not proven. Tumors had less TCR diversity than lymph nodes, more than nontumor tissue.

MiXCR was run by TCRdb on the multiplex PCR reads, yielding one entry per CDR3 protein. The sample lists some 170,000 distinct CDR3 sequences, 30% to 35% occurring once. Breast cancer patients provided tissue from their axillary draining lymph nodes. The germline V gene encodes CDR1 MNHEY and CDR2 SMNVEV (reference sequence). The CDR3 spans 15 residues. Trimming took 3 bases from V and 2 from J, leaving 12 bases between them. The sample holds many counts of this clonotype. Antigen: not known. Sample: axillary lymph node tissue. The source is a female donor with breast cancer. Some clones in this sample may be carry-over from other donors' samples. The rearrangement joins TRBV27 to TRBJ2-3; D not resolved. CDR3 in amino acids: CASSLALGYTDTQYF. As DNA, the CDR3 is TGTGCCAGCAGTTTGGCCCTAGGGTACACAGATACGCAGTATTTT.